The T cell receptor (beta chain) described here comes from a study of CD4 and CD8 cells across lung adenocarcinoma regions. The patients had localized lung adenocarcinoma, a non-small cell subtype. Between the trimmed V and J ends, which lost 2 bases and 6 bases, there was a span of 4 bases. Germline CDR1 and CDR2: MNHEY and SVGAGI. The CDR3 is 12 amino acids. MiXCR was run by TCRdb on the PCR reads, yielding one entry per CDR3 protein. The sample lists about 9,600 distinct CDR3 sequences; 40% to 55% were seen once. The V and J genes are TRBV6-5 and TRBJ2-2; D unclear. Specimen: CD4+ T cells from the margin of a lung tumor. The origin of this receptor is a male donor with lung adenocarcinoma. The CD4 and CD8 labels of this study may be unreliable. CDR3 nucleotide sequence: TGTGCCAGCAGTTACGGGTCCGGGGAGCTGTTTTTT. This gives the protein CASSYGSGELFF.